Listed below are T cell receptor beta chains from one sample, sequenced in a study of beta chain features in type 1 diabetes. Assay used: immunoSEQ multiplex PCR; TCRdb lists only in-frame clones, some missing. This table has over 300,000 clones, around 8% appearing once. Input material: central memory CD4+ T cells from blood. The source of these receptors is a woman under 30 in good health. Both conserved end residues are part of each CDR3. D genes are given only for firm matches. Size values are once, few and many counts, or a class for expanded clones, and some rows have none.

size	V	D	J	DNA	CDR3
-	TRBV28	-	TRBJ2-1	TGTGCCAGCAGTTTACTGCCTAGTAGCAAGCAGTTCTTC	CASSLLPSSKQFF
-	TRBV29-1	-	TRBJ1-1	TGCAGCGTTGCTGGGCTGAACACTGAAGCTTTCTTT	CSVAGLNTEAFF
few	TRBV28	-	TRBJ2-7	TGTGCCAGCAGTCTCAGGTACGAGCAGTACTTC	CASSLRYEQYF
-	TRBV7-9	-	TRBJ1-2	TGTGCCAGCAGCTCGATGATGAGGGATGGCTACACCTTC	CASSSMMRDGYTF
few	TRBV18	TRBD1	TRBJ1-2	TGTGCCAGCTCACCCGGGACAGGGGGCGGCTATGGCTACACCTTC	CASSPGTGGGYGYTF
-	TRBV7-9	TRBD1	TRBJ2-7	TGTGCCAGCAGCCCCACCTGGGACAGGGGCCACGAGCAGTACTTC	CASSPTWDRGHEQYF
many	TRBV9	TRBD1	TRBJ1-4	TGTGCCAGCAGCGCGGGACAGACGAATGAAAAACTGTTTTTT	CASSAGQTNEKLFF
-	TRBV7-9	-	TRBJ2-3	TGTGCCAGCAGCTGGGTCCTGAGCGGAAGCACAGATACGCAGTATTTT	CASSWVLSGSTDTQYF
few	TRBV6-1	-	TRBJ2-2	TGTGCCAGCATAGGACTCGCTGAGACCGGGGAGCTGTTTTTT	CASIGLAETGELFF
-	TRBV29-1	-	TRBJ2-5	TGCAGCGTAGCCACAGCTATCCAAGAGACCCAGTACTTC	CSVATAIQETQYF
many	TRBV7-2	-	TRBJ2-1	TGTGCCAGCAGCTCCTCCCGGGACCCCCAGGACAATGAGCAGTTCTTC	CASSSSRDPQDNEQFF
-	TRBV6-5	TRBD1	TRBJ2-5	TGTGCCAGCAGTTACTCTCCAAGGACAGGGGCAGAGACCCAGTACTTC	CASSYSPRTGAETQYF
few	TRBV19	-	TRBJ2-3	TGTGCCAGTAATTTAGCGTCCATGGGGGATACGCAGTATTTT	CASNLASMGDTQYF
few	TRBV6-5	TRBD2	TRBJ2-7	TGTGCCAGCAGCTTACAGGGACTAGCGGAATACGAGCAGTACTTC	CASSLQGLAEYEQYF
few	TRBV27	-	TRBJ2-1	TGTGCCAGCAGTTTCGTACAGGGATACAATGAGCAGTTCTTC	CASSFVQGYNEQFF
few	TRBV14	TRBD2	TRBJ2-1	TGTGCCAGCAGTCAGGATGAGACGGAGATCCGACTAGCGGGAGGGAGGTACAATGAGCAGTTCTTC	CASSQDETEIRLAGGRYNEQFF
few	TRBV28	-	TRBJ2-7	TGTGCCAGCAGTTACTCAAAATACGAGCAGTACTTC	CASSYSKYEQYF
many	TRBV5-6	-	TRBJ2-5	TGTGCCAGCAGCTTCTTCGACGGGGAGCTACGGGCCCAGTACTTC	CASSFFDGELRAQYF
few	TRBV23-1	TRBD1	TRBJ1-1	TGCGCCAGCAGTCAACTGGGCCTTGACAGGGCTTACACTGAAGCTTTCTTT	CASSQLGLDRAYTEAFF
few	TRBV5-1	-	TRBJ1-1	TGCGCCAGTACTCAATCGGGAGGACTGAACACTGAAGCTTTCTTT	CASTQSGGLNTEAFF
-	TRBV6-5	-	TRBJ2-3	TGTGCCAGCCGCTTCCCGGGGGCAGATACGCAGTATTTT	CASRFPGADTQYF